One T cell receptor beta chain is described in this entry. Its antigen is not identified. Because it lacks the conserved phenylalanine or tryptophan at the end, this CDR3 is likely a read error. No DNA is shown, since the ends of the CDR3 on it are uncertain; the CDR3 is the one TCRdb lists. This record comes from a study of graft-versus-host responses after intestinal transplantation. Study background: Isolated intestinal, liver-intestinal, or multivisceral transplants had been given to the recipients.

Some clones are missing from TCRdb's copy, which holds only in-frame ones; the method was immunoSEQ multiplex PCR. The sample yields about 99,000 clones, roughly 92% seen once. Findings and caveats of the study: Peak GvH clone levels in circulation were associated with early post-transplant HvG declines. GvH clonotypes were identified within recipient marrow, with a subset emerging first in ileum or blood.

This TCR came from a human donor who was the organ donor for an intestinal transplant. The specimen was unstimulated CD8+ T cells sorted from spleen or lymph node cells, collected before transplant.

The CDR3 region is CAWSTDGTGEYSV. The chain employs TRBV30 and TRBJ1-1; TRBD1, as called in the table, went unchecked against the DNA. From germline, CDR1 is GTSNPN and CDR2 SVGIG (reference sequence). A total of 13 residues make up the CDR3, ends included.